This TCR beta chain originates from a study of cytomegalovirus exposure and HLA in healthy donors. Study overall: The use of the same platform for the 120 or so validation repertoires and the 600 to 700 first-cohort repertoires was reported by a later analysis.

On this clone: The target antigen is unknown.

Looked up from germline, CDR1 is MNHGY and CDR2 is SAAAGT. CDR3 length: 16 amino acids. V lost 5 bases and J 2 bases, leaving 16 bases between the germline ends. Study results and caveats: Some public TCRs appeared in many individuals, while most sequences were rare.

Sequencing was performed with immunoSEQ multiplex PCR; in TCRdb, only in-frame clones are kept and a portion is missing. The sample records fewer than 400,000 clones, over 75% being singletons. The TCR was taken from a man in his thirties or forties in good health and CMV-seronegative. The chain combines TRBV6-8 with TRBJ1-5, with D uncertain. The sample was PBMCs. Here the CDR3 DNA reads TGTGCCAGCAGTGCAACAGTGGCGTGTTGCAATCAGCCCCAGCATTTT. Protein: CASSATVACCNQPQHF.